This is a list of T cell receptor beta chains from one sample in a study of CD8+CD57+ T cells in acquired aplastic anemia. MiXCR was run by TCRdb on the reads, yielding one entry per CDR3 protein. The sample records 250,000 to 350,000 distinct CDR3 sequences, roughly 61% being singletons. Sequencing used sorted CD4+, CD8+, or CD8+CD57+ T cells (not recorded which) from PBMCs. The receptors were sampled from a human donor with aplastic anemia. Both conserved end residues are part of each CDR3. D genes are given only for firm matches. Clone size is not always given. Where it is, it says once, few, many or a class for expanded clones.

DNA	CDR3	length	D	J	size	V
TGTGCCACCAGTGACTCCGGGACGGCGGGAAGCACAGATACGCAGTATTTT	CATSDSGTAGSTDTQYF	17	NA	TRBJ2-3	NA	TRBV24-1
TGTGCCAGCACCGAGTGGGACAGGGACTCCTACGAGCAGTACTTC	CASTEWDRDSYEQYF	15	TRBD1	TRBJ2-7	NA	TRBV13
TGCAGCGGGACCGATAGCAATCAGCCCCAGCATTTT	CSGTDSNQPQHF	12	NA	TRBJ1-5	NA	TRBV20-1
TGTGCCAGCAGCTTTGGTGACCACGAGCAGTACTTC	CASSFGDHEQYF	12	NA	TRBJ2-7	NA	TRBV7-9
TGTGCCAGCAGTTCAACAGGGAACAATCAGCCCCAGCATTTT	CASSSTGNNQPQHF	14	NA	TRBJ1-5	NA	TRBV2
TGTGCCAGCAGCCAAATGGACAGAGGGCCCACCGGGGAGCTGTTTTTT	CASSQMDRGPTGELFF	16	NA	TRBJ2-2	few	TRBV3-1
TGTGCCAGCAGCGATACAGGGGGCACTGAAGCTTTCTTT	CASSDTGGTEAFF	13	TRBD1	TRBJ1-1	NA	TRBV7-3
TGTGCCAGCAGCGGGTTCGGAGTCGCGGGTGAAAAACTGTTTTTT	CASSGFGVAGEKLFF	15	NA	TRBJ1-4	NA	TRBV9
TGTGCCAGCAGCTTAAGTTCGACAGTTCTGAACACTGAAGCTTTCTTT	CASSLSSTVLNTEAFF	16	NA	TRBJ1-1	many	TRBV7-3
TGCAGTGCTAGACACACGGGACTTGCCGGTGGCTACACCTTC	CSARHTGLAGGYTF	14	NA	TRBJ1-2	NA	TRBV20-1
TGTGCCAGCAGCTCCGGGCAAGTGGGTATCACTGAAGCTTTCTTT	CASSSGQVGITEAFF	15	NA	TRBJ1-1	NA	TRBV7-2
TGTGCCAGCAGCTTAGGGCAGGGACTTCACCGGGAGCTGCTTTTT	CASSLGQGLHRELLF	15	NA	TRBJ2-2	NA	TRBV7-9
TGCGCCAGCAGTGAGATCCCCTACGAGCAGTACTTC	CASSEIPYEQYF	12	NA	TRBJ2-7	NA	TRBV10-2
TGTGCTAGCAGCTTAGCGGAGGGCAGGGTCGGCGAGCAGTACTTC	CASSLAEGRVGEQYF	15	NA	TRBJ2-7	few	TRBV7-7
TGCAGCGTCCGGGAGGGGTGGAACTCTGGAAACACCATATATTTT	CSVREGWNSGNTIYF	15	NA	TRBJ1-3	many	TRBV29-1
TGTGCCAGCGTAAGAGCGGGAGGCACAGATACGCAGTATTTT	CASVRAGGTDTQYF	14	TRBD2	TRBJ2-3	NA	TRBV12-3/TRBV12-4
TGTGCCACCGGTAAGGCTTCGGGGACCTTTGCCGGGCAGTACTTC	CATGKASGTFAGQYF	15	NA	TRBJ2-7	NA	TRBV15
TGCAGTGCTAGAGATTTCGAAAAGTACCAAGAGACCCAGTACTTC	CSARDFEKYQETQYF	15	NA	TRBJ2-5	many	TRBV20-1
TGTGCCATCAGTGCGCGGGAGGGGATCTACAATGAGCAGTTCTTC	CAISAREGIYNEQFF	15	TRBD2	TRBJ2-1	NA	TRBV10-3